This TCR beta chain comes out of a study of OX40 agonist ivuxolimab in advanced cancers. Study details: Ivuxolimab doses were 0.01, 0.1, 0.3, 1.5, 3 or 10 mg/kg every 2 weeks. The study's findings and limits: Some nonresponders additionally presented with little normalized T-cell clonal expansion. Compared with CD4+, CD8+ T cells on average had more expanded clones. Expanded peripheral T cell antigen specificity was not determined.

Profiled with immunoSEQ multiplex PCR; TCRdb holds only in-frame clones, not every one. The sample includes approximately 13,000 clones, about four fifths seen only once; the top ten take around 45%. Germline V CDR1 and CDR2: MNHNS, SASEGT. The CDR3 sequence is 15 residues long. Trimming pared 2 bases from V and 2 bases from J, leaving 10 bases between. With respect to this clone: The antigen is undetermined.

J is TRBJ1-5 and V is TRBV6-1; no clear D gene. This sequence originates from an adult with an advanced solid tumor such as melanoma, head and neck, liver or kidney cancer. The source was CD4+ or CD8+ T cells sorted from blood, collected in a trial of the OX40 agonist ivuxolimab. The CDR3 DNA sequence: TGTGCCAGCAGTGAACCGGTTTTCGGCAATCAGCCCCAGCATTTT. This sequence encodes CASSEPVFGNQPQHF.